The 11 T cell receptor beta chains below were found in one sample sequenced in a study of T cells in Graves' hyperthyroidism and ophthalmopathy. Amplified regions were TCR beta CDR3 sequences from RNA transcripts. A first-round RT-PCR of the TCR CDR3 used the HTBI primer set. One entry per CDR3 protein, called by TCRdb with MiXCR from the multiplex PCR reads. The data contain about 600,000 distinct CDR3 sequences, 14% of them singletons. The sequenced material came from blood. These receptor sequences come from a woman between 18 and 30 years old with Graves' ophthalmopathy.

This clonotype was seen only a few times. This chain links TRBV6-1 with TRBJ1-1; D may be TRBD1 (5 bases). Trimming pared 6 bases from V and 3 bases from J, leaving 11 bases between. Per the germline V gene, CDR1 is MNHNS and CDR2 is SASEGT. The CDR3 runs to 13 residues. The CDR3 DNA reads TGTGCCAGCAGCAATTACAGGTACACTGAAGCTTTCTTT. Residues: CASSNYRYTEAFF.

The table lists this clonotype with many counts. The genes are TRBV5-5 and TRBJ2-1; D may be TRBD2 (5 bases). The V gene lost 3 bases and the J gene lost 6 bases, with 10 bases spanning the gap. The CDR3 runs 13 residues. Germline V CDR1 and CDR2: SGHKS, YYEKEE (reference sequence). In DNA, the CDR3 is TGTGCCAGCAGCTCCGGACTCCTCAATGAGCAGTTCTTC. This gives the protein CASSSGLLNEQFF.

This clonotype was observed at least ten times. The rearrangement uses TRBV12-3 or TRBV12-4 and TRBJ2-5; a possible D gene is TRBD1 (6 bases). Trimming removed 3 bases from V and 4 bases from J, with 9 bases in between. CDR3 length: 13 residues. CDR3 nucleotides: TGTGCCAGCAGTTTCAGGGGAGCAGAGACCCAGTACTTC. Its translation: CASSFRGAETQYF.

This clonotype has a handful of counts. This may be a read error, as it is one base from a much larger clone. The V gene is TRBV30, the J gene TRBJ2-2, with TRBD2 as a possible D gene (6 bases). The CDR3 runs to 13 residues. CDR1 is GTSNPN, CDR2 SVGIG, per germline (reference sequence). The CDR3 DNA reads as TGTGCCTGGAGTGGCCGCACGACCGGGGGGCTGTTTTTT. It specifies CAWSGRTTGGLFF. Based on the CDR3 plus reference TRBV30 and TRBJ2-2, the full variable domain is SQTIHQWPATLVQPVGSPLSLECTVEGTSNPNLYWYRQAAGRGLQLLFYSVGIGQISSEVPQNLSASRPQDRQFILSSKKLLLSDSGFYLCAWSGRTTGGLFFGEGSRLTVL.

The rearrangement uses TRBV7-9 and TRBJ1-1, with a possible D match to TRBD1 (5 bases). The CDR3 runs to 13 residues. The V end lost 5 bases, the J end lost 6 bases, and 13 bases lay between the germline ends. CDR1 and CDR2 (germline): SEHNR, FQNEAQ (reference sequence). Here the CDR3 reads CASSPRRGPEAFF. For the CDR3, the DNA is TGTGCCAGCAGCCCCCGAAGGGGTCCTGAAGCTTTCTTT. The full variable domain, in which reference TRBV7-9 and TRBJ1-1 provide the parts outside the CDR3, is DTGVSQNPRHKITKRGQNVTFRCDPISEHNRLYWYRQTLGQGPEFLTYFQNEAQLEKSRLLSDRFSAERPKGSFSTLEIQRTEQGDSAMYLCASSPRRGPEAFFGQGTRLTVV.

This clonotype appeared a few times. The gene calls are TRBV20-1 and TRBJ1-1, with 7 bases identical to TRBD1. Per the germline V gene, CDR1 is DFQATT and CDR2 is SNEGSKA (reference sequence). The V and J ends lost 6 bases and 0 bases, in that order; junction bases with no gene match: 4. CDR3 length: 13 amino acids. CDR3 coding DNA: TGCAGTGCCCCAGGGACAGTGAACACTGAAGCTTTCTTT. Its protein product is CSAPGTVNTEAFF.

The J gene is TRBJ2-2, the V gene TRBV7-6; D not resolved. The germline gives CDR1 SGHVS, CDR2 FNYEAQ. V was trimmed by 3 bases and J by 4 bases, leaving 12 bases between them. The CDR3 consists of 15 residues. This chain's CDR3 is CASSLNPILTGELFF. The CDR3 bases are TGTGCCAGCAGCTTGAATCCGATACTCACCGGGGAGCTGTTTTTT.

The chain recombines TRBV9 with TRBJ2-7; TRBD2 matches at 8 bases. The CDR3 has 15 residues. Germline loops: CDR1 SGDLS, CDR2 YYNGEE. With 4 bases clipped from V and 3 bases from J, the junction kept 9 bases outside the gene matches. The chain's CDR3 is CASSPSLAGGYEQYF. The CDR3 DNA reads as TGTGCCAGCAGCCCGAGTCTAGCGGGCGGCTACGAGCAGTACTTC.

This clonotype was detected ten times or more. CDR3 nucleotides: TGTGCCAGCAGGACCTTTAACTATGGCTACACCTTC. This translates into CASRTFNYGYTF. V is TRBV28 and J is TRBJ1-2; no reliable D call. Germline V lookup: CDR1 MDHEN, CDR2 SYDVKM. V was trimmed by 6 bases and J by 1 base, leaving 6 bases between them. This CDR3 has 12 amino acids.

This clonotype came up a few times. This could be a read error, since a much larger clone is one nucleotide away. This chain uses TRBV12-3 or TRBV12-4 with TRBJ1-5; D unresolved. V was pared by 1 base and J by 8 bases, with 15 bases between. This CDR3 is 15 amino acids long. The CDR3, as DNA: TGTGCCAGCAGTTTAGACGGCGTTACTATTGAGCCCCAGCATTTT. Translated: CASSLDGVTIEPQHF.

This clonotype was observed many times. CDR3 coding DNA: TGCAGTGCGCTAACCTCCCCACAAGAGACCCAGTACTTC. Amino acid sequence: CSALTSPQETQYF. This chain connects TRBV20-1 to TRBJ2-5; D call uncertain. CDR1 is DFQATT and CDR2 is SNEGSKA in the germline V gene (reference sequence). There are 13 residues in the CDR3. Trimming took 6 bases from V and 2 from J, leaving 13 bases between them.